Each of the 20 T cell receptor beta chains below was sequenced from the same sample in a study of T cells after yellow fever vaccination. TCRdb used MiXCR to reprocess the 5' RACE reads, holding one entry per CDR3 protein. The sample lists a few hundred thousand distinct CDR3 sequences; 5.2% were seen once. Sample: CD4+ T cells sorted from PBMCs, taken on the day of the yellow fever booster vaccination. The receptor source for this set is a man aged 18 to 30 who received the YFV17D yellow fever vaccine.

The chain couples TRBV3-2 to TRBJ2-5; no check of the table's D call, TRBD1, against the DNA was made. TRBV3-2 is reported as a pseudogene. This CDR3 comprises 17 residues. The CDR3 nucleotides are TGTGCCAGCAGCCAAGCTGAGGCAGGGGGTGGCCAAGAGACCCAGTACTTC. This gives the protein CASSQAEAGGGQETQYF.

V gene TRBV5-1 combines with J gene TRBJ2-1, with 9 bases matching TRBD1. The CDR3 spans 13 residues. The V gene end was trimmed by 7 bases and the J gene end by 10 bases; junction bases not matched to a gene: 9. The V gene's germline CDR1 is SGHRS and CDR2 YFSETQ. The CDR3 region is CASAGQGEGEQFF. DNA of the CDR3: TGCGCCAGCGCGGGACAGGGTGAAGGGGAGCAGTTCTTC.

This clonotype was seen repeatedly, ten times or more. The J gene is TRBJ2-5, the V gene TRBV5-1; the D call may be TRBD1 or TRBD2 (5 bases each). The CDR3 length is 14 residues. Germline loops: CDR1 SGHRS, CDR2 YFSETQ. The ends were cut back, 1 base at V and 4 bases at J, with 11 bases in the middle. The CDR3, as DNA: TGCGCCAGCAGCTTGCTTGGGACCTCAGAGACCCAGTACTTC. Translating gives CASSLLGTSETQYF.

This clonotype was picked up many times. This sequence joins TRBV2 and TRBJ2-3, with 8 nucleotides matching TRBD1. The CDR3 loop spans 15 amino acids. With 6 bases clipped from V and 1 base from J, the junction kept 6 bases outside the gene matches. The germline V gene encodes CDR1 SNHLY and CDR2 FYNNEI. DNA for the CDR3: TGTGCCAGCAGCGGAGGACAGGGAGGCACAGATACGCAGTATTTT. It yields the protein CASSGGQGGTDTQYF.

The chain employs TRBV10-3 and TRBJ1-3; D is uncertain. The V end was cut by 11 bases, the J end by 0 bases, with 17 bases between. Looked up from germline, CDR1 is ENHRY and CDR2 is SYGVKD. The CDR3 consists of 15 residues. The CDR3 loop is CAPKATYHSGNTIYF. CDR3 sequence (DNA): TGTGCCCCCAAGGCTACGTACCACTCTGGAAACACCATATATTTT.

This clonotype appeared a few times. This chain uses TRBV3-1 with TRBJ2-3; D unclear. The CDR3 sequence is 14 residues long. Trimming took off 4 bases at V and 5 bases at J, with 13 bases between the two ends. Per the germline V gene, CDR1 is LGHDT and CDR2 is YNNKEL (reference sequence). As DNA, the CDR3 is TGTGCCAGCAGCCTCTCCGCCGGCGGAGATACGCAGTATTTT. Its protein is CASSLSAGGDTQYF.

In its sample, this clonotype was seen many times. The chain combines TRBV5-1 with TRBJ2-7, with a possible D match to TRBD2 (7 bases). Germline V gene sequence: CDR1 SGHRS, CDR2 YFSETQ. CDR3 size: 15 residues. The germline V and J ends were trimmed by 0 bases and 3 bases, with 13 bases remaining between them. DNA of the CDR3: TGCGCCAGCAGCTTGGCAGCGGGACAACTCTACGAGCAGTACGTC. Translation gives CASSLAAGQLYEQYV.

This chain joins TRBV11-2 and TRBJ2-5; no reliable D call. Germline V CDR1 and CDR2: SGHAT, FQNNGV. The CDR3 is 13 residues long. V lost 4 bases and J 5 bases, leaving 11 bases between the germline ends. CDR3 sequence reads: CASSSLGWETQYF. The CDR3 DNA is TGTGCCAGCAGCTCATTAGGGTGGGAGACCCAGTACTTC.

This clonotype has at least ten counts. V usage is TRBV29-1 and J usage is TRBJ1-4; weak D call: TRBD1 (6 bases). Germline CDR1 is SQVTM and CDR2 is ANQGSEA. The CDR3 contains 11 residues. V lost 8 bases and J lost 7, with 11 bases in between. The CDR3 reads CSSLRGEKLFF. The CDR3 DNA follows: TGCAGCTCCCTCAGGGGTGAAAAACTGTTTTTT. The full variable domain, completed using reference TRBV29-1 and TRBJ1-4, is SAVISQKPSRDICQRGTSLTIQCQVDSQVTMMFWYRQQPGQSLTLIATANQGSEATYESGFVIDKFPISRPNLTFSTLTVSNMSPEDSSIYLCSSLRGEKLFFGSGTQLSVL.

This clonotype was observed a handful of times. The chain employs TRBV6-5 and TRBJ1-1, with unresolved D. The CDR3 has 13 amino acids. Germline-derived CDR1 and CDR2 are MNHEY and SVGAGI. V shed 6 bases and J shed 4 bases, with 12 bases lying between them. Here the CDR3 reads CASSTPPATEAFF. CDR3 nucleotides: TGTGCCAGCAGCACACCACCGGCCACTGAAGCTTTCTTT.

The chain employs TRBV7-2 and TRBJ2-5; 10 positions agree with TRBD2. The CDR3 runs 16 residues. V dropped 5 bases and J dropped 1; count of bases not matched to a gene: 7. Germline CDR1 reads SGHTA; CDR2 reads FQGNSA. CDR3 region: CASSPNRLAGQETQYF. The CDR3 nucleotides read TGTGCCAGCAGCCCTAACCGACTAGCGGGCCAAGAGACCCAGTACTTC.

J is TRBJ2-4 and V is TRBV3-1; a weak D match, TRBD1 (5 bases). The CDR3 runs to 14 residues. Germline CDR1 is LGHDT and CDR2 is YNNKEL (reference sequence). V lost 1 base and J 8 bases, leaving 12 bases between the germline ends. For the CDR3, the DNA is TGTGCCAGCAGCCAAGGCAACTCAGGGCACATTCAGTACTTC. Its protein product is CASSQGNSGHIQYF.

The rearrangement links TRBV19 to TRBJ1-5; 7 bases match TRBD1. Germline lookup yields CDR1 LNHDA and CDR2 SQIVND (reference sequence). The CDR3 consists of 15 residues. V trimming: 10 bases; J trimming: 3 bases; junction bases outside the gene matches: 12. CDR3 sequence: CATAGRQGSNQPQHF. CDR3 DNA: TGTGCCACCGCCGGGCGACAGGGTTCCAATCAGCCCCAGCATTTT. Complete variable domain (other parts from reference TRBV19 and TRBJ1-5): DGGITQSPKYLFRKEGQNVTLSCEQNLNHDAMYWYRQDPGQGLRLIYYSQIVNDFQKGDIAEGYSVSREKKESFPLTVTSAQKNPTAFYLCATAGRQGSNQPQHFGDGTRLSIL.

In this sample, this clonotype turned up a few times. This chain joins TRBV6-1 and TRBJ2-3; 11 nucleotides agree with TRBD2. With V trimmed by 5 bases and J by 8 bases, 9 bases remained unmatched. The germline V gene encodes CDR1 MNHNS and CDR2 SASEGT. The CDR3 loop spans 15 amino acids. The CDR3 protein is CASSTSGGVSGTQYF. In DNA form, the CDR3 reads TGTGCCAGCAGTACTAGCGGGGGAGTGAGTGGTACGCAGTATTTT.

This clonotype was counted at least ten times. The gene calls are TRBV12-3 or TRBV12-4 and TRBJ1-5; D might be TRBD1 (6 bases). The CDR3 totals 15 residues. The germline V and J ends were trimmed by 5 bases and 0 bases, with 11 bases remaining between them. The CDR3 DNA follows: TGTGCCAGCAGTCTCAGGGGTTATAGCAATCAGCCCCAGCATTTT. It yields the protein CASSLRGYSNQPQHF.

This clonotype appeared a few times. This chain uses TRBV7-9 with TRBJ2-2, with D uncertain. Germline V gives CDR1 SEHNR, CDR2 FQNEAQ (reference sequence). Trimming took 4 bases from V and 6 from J, leaving 9 bases between them. The CDR3 extends over 13 amino acids. CDR3 sequence (DNA): TGTGCCAGCAGCTCGACGGGTCCCGGGGAGCTGTTTTTT. Its translation is CASSSTGPGELFF.

The rearrangement uses TRBV19 and TRBJ1-1, with no clear D. This CDR3 region has 14 residues. CDR1 and CDR2 (germline): LNHDA, SQIVND (reference sequence). With 1 base removed from V and 0 bases from J, the gap between germline ends came to 6 bases. CDR3 sequence reads: CASSIVNMNTEAFF. For the CDR3, the DNA is TGTGCCAGTAGTATAGTTAACATGAACACTGAAGCTTTCTTT.

The rearrangement uses TRBV7-4 and TRBJ1-1, with 7 bases that match TRBD1. V was pared by 10 bases and J by 4 bases, with 18 bases of the junction left unmatched. CDR3 length: 16 residues. Per the germline V gene, CDR1 is SGHVT and CDR2 is SQSDAQ. The CDR3 region has the DNA TGTGCCAACGAAAGACAGGGCGAGGATTATGGCACTGAAGCTTTCTTT. As protein: CANERQGEDYGTEAFF.

This clonotype was seen only a few times. V is TRBV6-2 or TRBV6-3 and J is TRBJ2-4, with TRBD2 matching over 11 bases. V shed 6 bases and J 7 bases; nucleotides not matched to a gene: 11. CDR3 length equals 16 residues. Germline V CDR1 and CDR2: MNHEY, SVGEGT. CDR3 in DNA: TGTGCCAGCAGAGATGGGACTAGCGGAGGGGGGAACATTCAGTACTTC. This codes for CASRDGTSGGGNIQYF.

This clonotype was recorded at least ten times. This chain joins TRBV7-2 and TRBJ2-2, with D perhaps TRBD1 (5 bases). The germline CDR1 and CDR2 sequences are SGHTA and FQGNSA. Trimming took off 4 bases at V and 7 bases at J, with 7 bases between the two ends. This CDR3 comprises 12 residues. CDR3 nucleotide sequence: TGTGCCAGCAGCTGGACATTCGGGGAGCTGTTTTTT. It specifies CASSWTFGELFF.